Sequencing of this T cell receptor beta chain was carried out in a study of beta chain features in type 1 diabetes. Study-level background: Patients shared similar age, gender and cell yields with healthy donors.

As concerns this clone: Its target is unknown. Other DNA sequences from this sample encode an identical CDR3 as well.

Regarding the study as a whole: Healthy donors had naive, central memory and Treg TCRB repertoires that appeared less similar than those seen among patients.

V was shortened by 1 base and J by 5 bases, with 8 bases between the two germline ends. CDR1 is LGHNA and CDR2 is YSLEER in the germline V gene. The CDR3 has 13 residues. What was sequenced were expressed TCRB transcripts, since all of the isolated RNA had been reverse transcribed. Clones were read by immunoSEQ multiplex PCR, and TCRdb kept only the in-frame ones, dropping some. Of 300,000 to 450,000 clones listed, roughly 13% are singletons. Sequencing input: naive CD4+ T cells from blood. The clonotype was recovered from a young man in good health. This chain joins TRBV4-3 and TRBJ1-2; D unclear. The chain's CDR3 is CASSQVRGYGYTF. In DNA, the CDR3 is TGCGCCAGCAGCCAAGTAAGAGGGTATGGCTACACCTTC.